Below are 26 T cell receptor beta chains sequenced from a single sample in a study of blood T cell repertoires in COVID-19. Using immunoSEQ multiplex PCR, the repertoire was profiled, and TCRdb retains in-frame clones only, with some absent. The sample contains under 250,000 clones, around 90% of which appear only once. Sequencing was carried out using peripheral blood. The receptors come from a man in his sixties who had recovered from COVID-19.

This chain uses TRBV7-2 with TRBJ2-1; 15 nucleotides match TRBD2. The CDR3 has 17 amino acids. Germline CDR1 is SGHTA and CDR2 is FQGNSA. V shed 5 bases and J 6 bases; nucleotides not matched to a gene: 8. Here the CDR3 reads CASSLRRTSGRGNEQFF. As DNA, the CDR3 is TGTGCCAGCAGCCTACGCCGGACTAGCGGGAGGGGCAATGAGCAGTTCTTC.

This sequence joins TRBV6-5 and TRBJ1-1; a possible D gene is TRBD1 (6 bases). V lost 6 bases and J 1 base, leaving 12 bases between the germline ends. Germline V lookup: CDR1 MNHEY, CDR2 SVGAGI. This CDR3 is 14 amino acids long. CDR3 loop: CASSPEGENTEAFF. CDR3 nucleotide sequence: TGTGCCAGCAGCCCCGAGGGGGAGAACACTGAAGCTTTCTTT.

The chain is built from TRBV3-1 (or the pseudogene TRBV3-2) and TRBJ1-1; possibly TRBD1 for D (5 bases). Germline V gene sequence: CDR1 LGHDT, CDR2 YNNKEL (reference sequence). The CDR3 spans 16 residues. V was pared by 2 bases and J by 4 bases, with 17 bases between. The CDR3 region is CASSQRRGYRGTEAFF. In nucleotides, the CDR3 is TGTGCCAGCAGCCAACGGAGGGGATATCGGGGCACTGAAGCTTTCTTT.

The chain links TRBV15 to TRBJ1-5, with D possibly being TRBD1 (5 bases). CDR3 length: 16 amino acids. The V gene's germline CDR1 is LNHNV and CDR2 YYDKDF (reference sequence). V was trimmed by 0 bases and J by 7 bases, leaving 16 bases between them. This chain's CDR3 is CATSRDGVGGGQPQHF. Written as DNA, the CDR3 is TGTGCCACCAGCAGAGACGGGGTTGGGGGAGGACAGCCCCAGCATTTT.

The gene calls are TRBV5-1 and TRBJ2-1, with 8 bases identical to TRBD2. The V and J ends lost 3 bases and 0 bases, in that order; junction bases with no gene match: 8. This CDR3 contains 17 residues. Germline values: CDR1 SGHRS, CDR2 YFSETQ. The CDR3 sequence: CASSSTLAVPSYNEQFF. In DNA, the CDR3 is TGCGCCAGCAGCTCCACACTAGCGGTTCCCTCCTACAATGAGCAGTTCTTC. The whole variable domain, filled in from reference TRBV5-1 and TRBJ2-1, reads KAGVTQTPRYLIKTRGQQVTLSCSPISGHRSVSWYQQTPGQGLQFLFEYFSETQRNKGNFPGRFSGRQFSNSRSEMNVSTLELGDSALYLCASSSTLAVPSYNEQFFGPGTRLTVL.

The rearrangement links TRBV29-1 to TRBJ2-1; TRBD2 aligns across 16 bases. The CDR3 spans 13 residues. The germline gives CDR1 SQVTM, CDR2 ANQGSEA. V shed 5 bases, J shed 14 bases, and the junction held 6 bases outside the gene matches. This CDR3 is CSVSGTSGGAEFF. DNA of the CDR3: TGCAGCGTTTCCGGGACTAGCGGGGGGGCCGAGTTCTTC.

This rearrangement joins TRBV7-2 to TRBJ2-2, with 8 bases aligning to TRBD2. The ends lost 2 bases at V and 5 bases at J; junction bases unmatched: 7. This CDR3 has 16 amino acids. Germline V gene data show CDR1 as SGHTA and CDR2 as FQGNSA. CDR3 sequence: CASSLRASGPTGELFF. CDR3 sequence (DNA): TGTGCCAGCAGCTTAAGGGCTAGCGGGCCAACCGGGGAGCTGTTTTTT.

The genes are TRBV18 and TRBJ1-3; D is possibly TRBD1 (6 bases). V lost 4 bases and J 1 base, leaving 14 bases between the germline ends. CDR1 is KGHSH, CDR2 LQKENI, per germline. There are 16 residues in the CDR3. The CDR3 loop is CASSLGQTDSGNTIYF. In DNA, the CDR3 is TGTGCCAGCTCACTTGGACAGACCGATTCTGGAAACACCATATATTTT. Supplemented by reference TRBV18 and TRBJ1-3, the full variable domain reads NAGVMQNPRHLVRRRGQEARLRCSPMKGHSHVYWYRQLPEEGLKFMVYLQKENIIDESGMPKERFSAEFPKEGPSILRIQQVVRGDSAAYFCASSLGQTDSGNTIYFGEGSWLTVV.

This chain uses TRBV6-5 with TRBJ1-2, with 10 bases that match TRBD1. Germline V gives CDR1 MNHEY, CDR2 SVGAGI. With 7 bases clipped from V and 8 bases from J, the junction kept 10 bases outside the gene matches. The CDR3 runs 14 residues. The CDR3: CASIRPGQGNGYTF. CDR3 nucleotide sequence: TGTGCCAGCATTCGACCGGGACAGGGGAACGGCTACACCTTC.

The chain is built from TRBV7-2 and TRBJ1-1, with 8 positions matching TRBD1. The CDR3 runs to 12 residues. Germline V CDR1 and CDR2: SGHTA, FQGNSA. The V segment lost 5 bases and the J segment 8 bases; nucleotides outside the gene matches: 4. CDR3 region: CASSARQGEAFF. The CDR3 DNA reads as TGTGCCAGCAGCGCCCGACAGGGGGAAGCTTTCTTT.

This clone was picked up one time. V usage is TRBV5-1 and J usage is TRBJ2-2; D ambiguous. Germline CDR1 SGHRS, CDR2 YFSETQ. The CDR3 is 13 residues long. The germline V and J ends were trimmed by 0 bases and 6 bases, with 6 bases remaining between them. CDR3 nucleotide sequence: TGCGCCAGCAGCTTGGGGAGTGCCGGGGAGCTGTTTTTT. Amino acid sequence: CASSLGSAGELFF.

The rearrangement links TRBV7-9 to TRBJ2-1; possible D gene TRBD2, 6 bases. Trimming left V 3 bases short and J 8 bases short, with 14 bases between. CDR3 length: 14 amino acids. Germline CDR1 and CDR2: SEHNR and FQNEAQ (reference sequence). The CDR3 is CASSFIGTPYEQFF. The CDR3 DNA follows: TGTGCCAGCAGCTTCATCGGGACTCCATATGAGCAGTTCTTC.

The V gene is TRBV19, the J gene TRBJ1-5; 10 bases line up with TRBD1. Trimming removed 5 bases from V and 2 bases from J; junction bases left unmatched: 3. From germline, CDR1 is LNHDA and CDR2 SQIVND (reference sequence). This CDR3 comprises 15 residues. The CDR3 DNA reads as TGTGCCAGTAGTTTGGACAGGGGGGGCAATCAGCCCCAGCATTTT. It specifies CASSLDRGGNQPQHF.

The V call is TRBV19, the J call TRBJ2-1, with 7 nucleotides matching TRBD2. After removal of 6 bases from V and 4 bases from J, the junction contained 9 bases not matched to a gene. CDR1 is LNHDA and CDR2 is SQIVND in the germline V gene (reference sequence). The CDR3 spans 15 residues. The CDR3 DNA sequence: TGTGCCAGTAGGAGACTAAGCGGGGATTACAATGAGCAGTTCTTC. This gives the protein CASRRLSGDYNEQFF.

V gene TRBV3-1 (or the pseudogene TRBV3-2) combines with J gene TRBJ2-1, with D unresolved. The CDR3 contains 12 residues. Germline CDR1 reads LGHDT; CDR2 reads YNNKEL (reference sequence). V was shortened by 1 base and J by 6 bases, with 4 bases between the two germline ends. This CDR3 is CASSQVVNEQFF. Here the CDR3 DNA reads TGTGCCAGCAGCCAAGTAGTCAATGAGCAGTTCTTC.

The CDR3 coding sequence is TGCGCCAGCAGCCAAGATAAGGACAGGGGTTATGCTAATGAAAAACTGTTTTTT. This sequence encodes CASSQDKDRGYANEKLFF. The J gene is TRBJ1-4, the V gene TRBV4-3; 9 bases are a match to TRBD1. This CDR3 contains 18 residues. The V gene's germline CDR1 is LGHNA and CDR2 YSLEER. V lost 0 bases, J lost 3 bases, and 8 bases stayed unmatched.

J is TRBJ1-5 and V is TRBV30; TRBD1 might be the D (5 bases). Trimming removed 2 bases at V and 6 bases at J, with 11 bases between. The CDR3 is made up of 13 amino acids. The V gene's germline CDR1 is GTSNPN and CDR2 SVGIG (reference sequence). The CDR3 protein is CAWSSGQPQPQHF. CDR3 coding DNA: TGTGCCTGGAGTTCAGGGCAGCCTCAGCCCCAGCATTTT.

The rearrangement links TRBV19 to TRBJ1-3; no reliable D call. The CDR3 is 13 amino acids. V was cut by 9 bases and J by 0 bases, with 9 bases left in between. Germline V gives CDR1 LNHDA, CDR2 SQIVND (reference sequence). The CDR3 DNA is TGTGCCAGCCATACTCACTCTGGAAACACCATATATTTT. It encodes CASHTHSGNTIYF.

This sequence joins TRBV2 and TRBJ2-5, with 8 bases aligning to TRBD1. CDR1 is SNHLY and CDR2 is FYNNEI in the germline V gene. V lost 6 bases to trimming and J lost 4 bases; unmatched junction nucleotides: 7. The CDR3 loop spans 14 amino acids. The CDR3 region has the DNA TGTGCCAGCAGACCCGACAGGGGATCAGAGACCCAGTACTTC. It codes for CASRPDRGSETQYF.

The chain is built from TRBV5-1 and TRBJ1-1; TRBD1 might be the D (6 bases). Germline loops: CDR1 SGHRS, CDR2 YFSETQ. The germline V and J ends were trimmed by 3 bases and 8 bases, with 11 bases remaining between them. The CDR3 extends over 12 amino acids. CDR3 nucleotides: TGCGCCAGCAGCTCATTTCAGGGGGAAGCTTTCTTT. This sequence encodes CASSSFQGEAFF.

CDR3 DNA: TGTGCCAGCAGTTTTGGGCAGAGCACAGATACGCAGTATTTT. Amino acids: CASSFGQSTDTQYF. This chain uses TRBV28 with TRBJ2-3; the D is unclear. Trimming took 3 bases from V and 0 from J, leaving 7 bases between them. Looked up from germline, CDR1 is MDHEN and CDR2 is SYDVKM. The CDR3 has 14 residues.

This chain connects TRBV11-2 to TRBJ2-5, with D perhaps matching TRBD1 (6 bases). The CDR3 length is 16 residues. Germline V lookup: CDR1 SGHAT, CDR2 FQNNGV. V lost 2 bases and J lost 5, with 18 bases in between. The CDR3 DNA reads as TGTGCCAGCAGCTTATTAATACAGGGTGTAGGGGAGACCCAGTACTTC. As protein: CASSLLIQGVGETQYF.

The chain links TRBV7-3 to TRBJ1-1, with 8 bases that match TRBD1. Germline V lookup: CDR1 SGHTA, CDR2 FQGTGA. The length of the CDR3 is 16 residues. V lost 2 bases, J lost 4 bases, and 9 bases stayed unmatched. CDR3 nucleotide sequence: TGTGCCAGCAGCTTAGGGTCAGGGGGCGGCTTCACTGAAGCTTTCTTT. Its translation: CASSLGSGGGFTEAFF. The full variable domain, in which reference TRBV7-3 and TRBJ1-1 provide the parts outside the CDR3, is GAGVSQTPSNKVTEKGKYVELRCDPISGHTALYWYRQSLGQGPEFLIYFQGTGAADDSGLPNDRFFAVRPEGSVSTLKIQRTERGDSAVYLCASSLGSGGGFTEAFFGQGTRLTVV.

The sample holds a few counts of this clone. The rearrangement uses TRBV9 and TRBJ1-6; the D is unclear. This CDR3 has 16 amino acids. Trimming stripped 0 bases from V and 10 bases from J, with 17 bases between. Germline CDR1 and CDR2: SGDLS and YYNGEE. In DNA form, the CDR3 reads TGTGCCAGCAGCGTAGACCCCGCACCCATCGGGTCACCCCTCCACTTT. It is translated as CASSVDPAPIGSPLHF.

The chain carries TRBV15 and TRBJ2-6, with D possibly TRBD2 on 5 matching bases. Germline V gene data show CDR1 as LNHNV and CDR2 as YYDKDF (reference sequence). The CDR3 is made up of 15 amino acids. The V gene lost 4 bases and the J gene lost 0 bases, with 7 bases spanning the gap. The CDR3 DNA reads TGTGCCACCAGCACCCGGGACTCTGGGGCCAACGTCCTGACTTTC. It is translated as CATSTRDSGANVLTF.

DNA for the CDR3: TGTGCCAGCAGTTGGAGCTCAACAGGGGGCTACGAGCAGTACTTC. Its translation: CASSWSSTGGYEQYF. The chain couples TRBV6-5 to TRBJ2-7, with 8 bases matching TRBD1. Looked up from germline, CDR1 is MNHEY and CDR2 is SVGAGI. CDR3 size: 15 residues. The trim removed 4 bases at V and 3 bases at J, leaving 8 bases unmatched.